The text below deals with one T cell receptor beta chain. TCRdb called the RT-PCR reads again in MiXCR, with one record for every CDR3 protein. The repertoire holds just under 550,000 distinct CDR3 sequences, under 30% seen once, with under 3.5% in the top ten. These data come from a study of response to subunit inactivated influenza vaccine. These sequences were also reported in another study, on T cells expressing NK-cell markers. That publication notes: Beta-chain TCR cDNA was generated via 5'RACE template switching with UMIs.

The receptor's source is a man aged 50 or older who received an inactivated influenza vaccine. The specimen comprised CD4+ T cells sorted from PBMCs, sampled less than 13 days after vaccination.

CDR3 nucleotides: TGTGCCAGCAGCTTTAGGACTAGCGCTACAGATACGCAGTATTTT. This gives the protein CASSFRTSATDTQYF. The chain uses TRBV7-6 and TRBJ2-3, with TRBD2 matching 9 bases. Trimming took 3 bases from V and 3 from J; bases not matched to a gene: 4. Germline V gives CDR1 SGHVS, CDR2 FNYEAQ. The CDR3 contains 15 residues.